This record covers a single T cell receptor beta chain. The CDR3 has 13 amino acids. Germline values: CDR1 MGHRA, CDR2 YSYEKL. V was cut by 4 bases and J by 5 bases, with 11 bases left in between. These data belong to a study of T cell changes during pregnancy in multiple sclerosis. The assay was immunoSEQ multiplex PCR, and TCRdb's table has in-frame clones only and misses some. This table holds 70,000 to 90,000 clones, about nine tenths found once. This chain links TRBV4-1 with TRBJ1-1; maybe TRBD1 (5 bases). The source of this sequence is a female donor in good health, serving as a control in a pregnancy study. Some clones in this sample may be carry-over from other donors' samples. The sample consisted of PBMCs, taken in the first trimester of pregnancy. The CDR3 region has the DNA TGCGCCAGCAGCCTAGACAGTACGACTGAAGCTTTCTTT. Amino acids: CASSLDSTTEAFF.